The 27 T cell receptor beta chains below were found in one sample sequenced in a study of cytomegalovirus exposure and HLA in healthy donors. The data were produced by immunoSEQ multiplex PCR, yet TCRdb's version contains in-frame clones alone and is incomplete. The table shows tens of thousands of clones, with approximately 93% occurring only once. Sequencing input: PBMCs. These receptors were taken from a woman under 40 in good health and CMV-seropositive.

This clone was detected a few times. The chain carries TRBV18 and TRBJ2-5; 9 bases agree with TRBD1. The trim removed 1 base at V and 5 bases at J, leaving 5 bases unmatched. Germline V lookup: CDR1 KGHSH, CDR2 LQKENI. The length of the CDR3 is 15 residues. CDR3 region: CASSPRLGTGETQYF. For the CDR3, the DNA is TGTGCCAGCTCACCACGCCTTGGGACAGGGGAGACCCAGTACTTC.

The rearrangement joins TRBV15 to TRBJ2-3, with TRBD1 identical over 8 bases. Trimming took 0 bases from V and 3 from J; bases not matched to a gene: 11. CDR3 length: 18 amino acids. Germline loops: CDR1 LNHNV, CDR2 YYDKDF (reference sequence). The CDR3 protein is CATSRDWAGGAWTDTQYF. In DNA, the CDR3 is TGTGCCACCAGCAGAGATTGGGCAGGGGGCGCGTGGACAGATACGCAGTATTTT.

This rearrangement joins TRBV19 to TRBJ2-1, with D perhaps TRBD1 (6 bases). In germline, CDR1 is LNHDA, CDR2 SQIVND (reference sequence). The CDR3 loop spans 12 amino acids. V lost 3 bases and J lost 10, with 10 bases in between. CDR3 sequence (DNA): TGTGCCAGTAGTATCAGGGGTTTCGAGCAGTTCTTC. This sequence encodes CASSIRGFEQFF.

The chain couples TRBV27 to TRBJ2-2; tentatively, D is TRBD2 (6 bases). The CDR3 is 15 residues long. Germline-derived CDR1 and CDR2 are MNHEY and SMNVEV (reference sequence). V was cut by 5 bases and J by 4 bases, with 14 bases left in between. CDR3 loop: CASSLTGTSTGELFF. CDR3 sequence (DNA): TGTGCCAGCAGTCTTACCGGGACTTCCACCGGGGAGCTGTTTTTT.

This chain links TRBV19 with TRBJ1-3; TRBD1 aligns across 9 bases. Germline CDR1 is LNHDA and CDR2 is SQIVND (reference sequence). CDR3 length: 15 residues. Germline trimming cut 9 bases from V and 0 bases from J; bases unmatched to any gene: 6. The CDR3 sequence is CASAGTGRSGNTIYF. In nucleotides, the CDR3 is TGTGCCAGCGCTGGGACAGGGCGCTCTGGAAACACCATATATTTT. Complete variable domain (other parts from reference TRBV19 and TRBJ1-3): DGGITQSPKYLFRKEGQNVTLSCEQNLNHDAMYWYRQDPGQGLRLIYYSQIVNDFQKGDIAEGYSVSREKKESFPLTVTSAQKNPTAFYLCASAGTGRSGNTIYFGEGSWLTVV.

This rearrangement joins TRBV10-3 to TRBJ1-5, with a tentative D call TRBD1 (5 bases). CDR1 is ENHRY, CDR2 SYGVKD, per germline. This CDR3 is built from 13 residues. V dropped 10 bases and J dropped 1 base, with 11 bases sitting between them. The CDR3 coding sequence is TGTGCCACCGTGGGGCAGAGCAATCAGCCCCAGCATTTT. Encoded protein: CATVGQSNQPQHF.

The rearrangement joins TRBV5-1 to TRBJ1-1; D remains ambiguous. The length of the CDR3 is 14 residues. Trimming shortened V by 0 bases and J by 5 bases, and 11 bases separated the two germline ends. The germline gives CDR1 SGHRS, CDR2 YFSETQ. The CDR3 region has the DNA TGCGCCAGCAGCTTGGACCCTAGAGGAACTGAAGCTTTCTTT. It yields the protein CASSLDPRGTEAFF.

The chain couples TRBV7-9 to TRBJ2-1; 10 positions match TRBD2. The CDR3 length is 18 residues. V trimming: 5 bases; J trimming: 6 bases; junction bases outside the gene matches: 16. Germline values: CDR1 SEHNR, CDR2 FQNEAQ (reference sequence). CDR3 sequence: CASSEGALAGVVLNEQFF. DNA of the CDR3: TGTGCCAGCAGCGAGGGAGCCCTAGCGGGAGTGGTGCTCAATGAGCAGTTCTTC. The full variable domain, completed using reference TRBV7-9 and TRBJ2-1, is DTGVSQNPRHKITKRGQNVTFRCDPISEHNRLYWYRQTLGQGPEFLTYFQNEAQLEKSRLLSDRFSAERPKGSFSTLEIQRTEQGDSAMYLCASSEGALAGVVLNEQFFGPGTRLTVL.

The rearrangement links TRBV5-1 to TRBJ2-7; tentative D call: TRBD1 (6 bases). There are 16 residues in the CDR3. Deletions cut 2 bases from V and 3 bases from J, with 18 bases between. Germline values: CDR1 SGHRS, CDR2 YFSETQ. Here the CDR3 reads CASSFDTGTKLYEQYF. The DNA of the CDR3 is TGCGCCAGCAGCTTTGATACAGGGACGAAGCTCTACGAGCAGTACTTC.

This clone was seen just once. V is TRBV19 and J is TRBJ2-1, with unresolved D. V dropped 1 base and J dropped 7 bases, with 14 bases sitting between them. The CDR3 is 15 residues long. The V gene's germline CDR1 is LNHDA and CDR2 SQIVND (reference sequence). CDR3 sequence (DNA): TGTGCCAGTAGTATAGCAGCGCCCTTGTGGAATGAGCAGTTCTTC. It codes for CASSIAAPLWNEQFF.

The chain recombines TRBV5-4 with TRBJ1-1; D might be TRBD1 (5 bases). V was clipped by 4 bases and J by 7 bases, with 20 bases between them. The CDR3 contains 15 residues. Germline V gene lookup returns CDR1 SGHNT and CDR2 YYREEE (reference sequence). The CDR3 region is CASSPPSGGESEAFF. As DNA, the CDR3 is TGTGCCAGCAGCCCTCCCTCCGGGGGGGAGAGTGAAGCTTTCTTT.

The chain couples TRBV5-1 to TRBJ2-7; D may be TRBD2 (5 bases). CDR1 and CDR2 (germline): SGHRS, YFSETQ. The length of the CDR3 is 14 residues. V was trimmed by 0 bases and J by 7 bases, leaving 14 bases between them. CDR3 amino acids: CASSLGTPGREQYF. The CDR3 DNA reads TGCGCCAGCAGCTTGGGGACTCCGGGAAGAGAGCAGTACTTC.

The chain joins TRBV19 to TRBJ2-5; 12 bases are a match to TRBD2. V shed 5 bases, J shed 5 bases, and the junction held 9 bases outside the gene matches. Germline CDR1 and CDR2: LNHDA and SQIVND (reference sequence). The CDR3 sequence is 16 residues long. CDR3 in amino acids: CASSLSGGTSGETQYF. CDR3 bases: TGTGCCAGTAGTCTCTCGGGAGGGACTAGCGGGGAGACCCAGTACTTC.

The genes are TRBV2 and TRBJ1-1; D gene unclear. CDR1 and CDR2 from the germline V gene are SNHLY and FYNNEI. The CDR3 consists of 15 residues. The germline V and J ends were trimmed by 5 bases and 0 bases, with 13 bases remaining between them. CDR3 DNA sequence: TGTGCCAGCAGTCCCCAAGGCGGTCTGAACACTGAAGCTTTCTTT. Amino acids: CASSPQGGLNTEAFF.

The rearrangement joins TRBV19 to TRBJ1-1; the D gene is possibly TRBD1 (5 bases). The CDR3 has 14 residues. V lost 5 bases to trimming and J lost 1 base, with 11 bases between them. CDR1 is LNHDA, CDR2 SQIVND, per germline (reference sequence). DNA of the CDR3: TGTGCCAGTAGTGAACCGGACACGAACACTGAAGCTTTCTTT. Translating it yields CASSEPDTNTEAFF.

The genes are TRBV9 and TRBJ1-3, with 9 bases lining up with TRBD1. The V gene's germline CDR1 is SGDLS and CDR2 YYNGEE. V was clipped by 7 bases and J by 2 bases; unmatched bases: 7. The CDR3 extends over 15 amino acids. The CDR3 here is CASGSRTGAGNTIYF. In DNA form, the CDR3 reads TGTGCCAGCGGCAGTAGGACAGGGGCTGGAAACACCATATATTTT.

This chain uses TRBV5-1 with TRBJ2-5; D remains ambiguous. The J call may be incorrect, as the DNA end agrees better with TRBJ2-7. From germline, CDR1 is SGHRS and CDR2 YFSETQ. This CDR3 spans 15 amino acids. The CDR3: CASSLYPFNSYEQYF. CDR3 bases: TGCGCCAGCAGCTTGTATCCCTTCAATTCCTACGAGCAGTACTTC.

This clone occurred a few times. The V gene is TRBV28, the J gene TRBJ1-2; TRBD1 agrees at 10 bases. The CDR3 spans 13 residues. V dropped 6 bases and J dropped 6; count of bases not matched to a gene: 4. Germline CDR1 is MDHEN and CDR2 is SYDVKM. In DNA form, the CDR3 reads TGTGCCAGCAGCCTAGGACAGGGGGATGGCTACACCTTC. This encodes CASSLGQGDGYTF.

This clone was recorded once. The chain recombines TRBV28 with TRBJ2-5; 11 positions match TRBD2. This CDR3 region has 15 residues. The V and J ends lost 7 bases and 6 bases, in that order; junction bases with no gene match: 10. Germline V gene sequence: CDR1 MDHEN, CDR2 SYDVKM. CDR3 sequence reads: CASNLQLAGVQTQYF. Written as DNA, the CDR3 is TGTGCCAGCAATCTCCAACTAGCGGGAGTGCAGACCCAGTACTTC.

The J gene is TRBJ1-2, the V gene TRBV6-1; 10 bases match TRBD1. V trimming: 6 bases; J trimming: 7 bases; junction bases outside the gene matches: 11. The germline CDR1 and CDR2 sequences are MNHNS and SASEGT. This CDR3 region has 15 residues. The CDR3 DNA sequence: TGTGCCAGCAGCCGAAGGGTAGGGACAGGGGCTGGCTACACCTTC. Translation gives CASSRRVGTGAGYTF.

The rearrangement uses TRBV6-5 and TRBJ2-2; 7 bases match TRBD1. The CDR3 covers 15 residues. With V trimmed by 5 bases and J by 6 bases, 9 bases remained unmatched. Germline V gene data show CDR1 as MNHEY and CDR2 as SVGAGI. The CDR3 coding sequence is TGTGCCAGCAGTCGAATGACAGGGTTTTCCGGGGAGCTGTTTTTT. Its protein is CASSRMTGFSGELFF.

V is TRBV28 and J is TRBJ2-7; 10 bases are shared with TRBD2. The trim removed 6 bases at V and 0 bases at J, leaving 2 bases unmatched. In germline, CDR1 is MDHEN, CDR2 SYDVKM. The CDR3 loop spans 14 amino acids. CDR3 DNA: TGTGCCAGCAGGCCTAGCGGGAGCTCCTACGAGCAGTACTTC. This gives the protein CASRPSGSSYEQYF.

The CDR3 DNA reads TGTGCCAGCTCACCACCTAGCGGGAGGACCACCTACAATGAGCAGTTCTTC. Encoded protein: CASSPPSGRTTYNEQFF. V and J are TRBV18 and TRBJ2-1; 10 bases line up with TRBD2. From germline, CDR1 is KGHSH and CDR2 LQKENI. Trimming removed 0 bases from V and 2 bases from J; junction bases left unmatched: 4. This CDR3 has 17 residues.

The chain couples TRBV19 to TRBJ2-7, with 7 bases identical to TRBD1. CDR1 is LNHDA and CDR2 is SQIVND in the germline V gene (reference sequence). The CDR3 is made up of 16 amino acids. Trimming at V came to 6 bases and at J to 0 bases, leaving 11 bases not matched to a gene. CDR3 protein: CASSAHQRTGSYEQYF. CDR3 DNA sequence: TGTGCCAGTAGCGCCCACCAACGGACAGGCTCCTACGAGCAGTACTTC.

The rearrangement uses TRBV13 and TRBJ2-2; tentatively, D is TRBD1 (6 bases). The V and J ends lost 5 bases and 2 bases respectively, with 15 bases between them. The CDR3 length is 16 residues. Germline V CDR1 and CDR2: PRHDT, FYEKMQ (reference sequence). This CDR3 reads CASSPGVISNTGELFF. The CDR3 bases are TGTGCCAGCAGCCCAGGGGTCATCTCAAACACCGGGGAGCTGTTTTTT.

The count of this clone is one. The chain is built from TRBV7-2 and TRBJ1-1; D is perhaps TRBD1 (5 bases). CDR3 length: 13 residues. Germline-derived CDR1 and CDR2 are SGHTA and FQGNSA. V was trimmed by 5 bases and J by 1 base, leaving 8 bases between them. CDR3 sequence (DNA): TGTGCCAGCAGCAACGGGGGGAACACTGAAGCTTTCTTT. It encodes CASSNGGNTEAFF.

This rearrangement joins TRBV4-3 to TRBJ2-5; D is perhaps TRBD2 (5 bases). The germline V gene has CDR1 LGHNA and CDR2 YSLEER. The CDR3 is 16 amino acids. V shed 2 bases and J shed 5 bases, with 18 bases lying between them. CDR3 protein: CASSQTGSPTGETQYF. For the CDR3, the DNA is TGCGCCAGCAGCCAAACGGGGTCGCCGACCGGGGAGACCCAGTACTTC.